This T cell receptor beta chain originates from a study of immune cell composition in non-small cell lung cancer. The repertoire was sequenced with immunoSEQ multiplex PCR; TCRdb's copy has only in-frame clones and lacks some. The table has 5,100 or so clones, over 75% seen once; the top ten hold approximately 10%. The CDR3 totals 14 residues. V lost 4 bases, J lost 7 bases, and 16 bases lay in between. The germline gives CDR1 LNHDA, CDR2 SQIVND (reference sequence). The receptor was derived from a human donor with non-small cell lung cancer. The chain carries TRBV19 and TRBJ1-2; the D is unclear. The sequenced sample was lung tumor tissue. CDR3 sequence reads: CASSRRGGKIGYTF. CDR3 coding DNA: TGTGCCAGTAGTAGACGGGGAGGGAAGATTGGCTACACCTTC.